Listed below are T cell receptor beta chains from one sample, sequenced in a study of shared clonotypes between healthy human individuals. Some clones are missing from TCRdb's copy, which holds only in-frame ones; the method was immunoSEQ multiplex PCR. The table has 2 million to 2.5 million clones, approximately 94% seen once; the top ten hold 0.36%. Sequenced sample: naive CD4+ T cells from PBMCs. These receptors were taken from a man aged 18-30 years in good health. Some clones in this sample may be carry-over from other donors' samples. Both conserved end residues are part of each CDR3. A D gene is named only where the DNA matches it firmly. Expanded clones are given a class, and other clones once, few, many or no size at all.

d_gene,abundance,v_gene,j_gene,CDR3nt,CDR3aa
-,once,TRBV6-6,TRBJ2-3,TGTGCCAGCAGTTACGGGGGATGGGGTACAGATACGCAGTATTTT,CASSYGGWGTDTQYF
TRBD1,-,TRBV18,TRBJ2-3,TGTGCCAGCTCCCCCCGCCGGACAGGGGGGCCAGATACGCAGTATTTT,CASSPRRTGGPDTQYF
-,-,TRBV11-2,TRBJ2-2,TGTGCCAGCAGCTCCGACCAGGTTATAGCCGGGGAGCTGTTTTTT,CASSSDQVIAGELFF
-,-,TRBV10-2,TRBJ1-6,TGCGCCAGCAGTGCCGGGGTCGATAATTCACCCCTCCACTTT,CASSAGVDNSPLHF
-,-,TRBV29-1,TRBJ2-7,TGCAGCGTTGTGCAGGGACCATCCTACGAGCAGTACTTC,CSVVQGPSYEQYF
-,-,TRBV7-9,TRBJ2-7,TGTGCCAGCAGCTTAGCGCGATCGTCCGCGGGCTACGAGCAGTACTTC,CASSLARSSAGYEQYF
TRBD2,-,TRBV11-2,TRBJ2-7,TGTGCCAGCAGCTTAGGTGGGGGGAGGGCCTACGAGCAGTACTTC,CASSLGGGRAYEQYF
-,-,TRBV5-1,TRBJ2-2,TGCGCCAGCAGCGTGGACAGTCCGAACACCGGGGAGCTGTTTTTT,CASSVDSPNTGELFF
TRBD1,-,TRBV19,TRBJ1-2,TGTGCCAGTAGTATTCTACAGGGGGCCTATGGCTACACCTTC,CASSILQGAYGYTF
-,-,TRBV28,TRBJ1-3,TGTGCCAGCAGTTTTGTAGGCGGTTACTCTGGAAACACCATATATTTT,CASSFVGGYSGNTIYF
-,-,TRBV7-6,TRBJ2-3,TGTGCCAGCAGCTTAGTCTCAAGGGGGGGAGCCGCAGATACGCAGTATTTT,CASSLVSRGGAADTQYF
TRBD2,-,TRBV28,TRBJ2-1,TGTGCCAGCAGTCTCAGGGACCCTTGGGCTAGCGGCGGAGAGTGGGTCAATGAGCAGTTCTTC,CASSLRDPWASGGEWVNEQFF
-,-,TRBV9,TRBJ2-1,TGTGCCAGCAGCCTACAGGGCTCCTACAATGAGCAGTTCTTC,CASSLQGSYNEQFF
-,-,TRBV27,TRBJ2-7,TGTGCCAGCAGTTTACAACCCTCCTACGAGCAGTACTTC,CASSLQPSYEQYF
-,-,TRBV19,TRBJ2-1,TGTGCCAGTAGTATTGGTTCCACACTATTCAATGAGCAGTTCTTC,CASSIGSTLFNEQFF
TRBD2,-,TRBV7-8,TRBJ2-2,TGTGCCAGCAGCTTAGCCTTAGCGGGAGAGAACACCGGGGAGCTGTTTTTT,CASSLALAGENTGELFF
-,-,TRBV6-5,TRBJ1-1,TGTGCCAGCAGTTACGGTCGATGGGGGAACACTGAAGCTTTCTTT,CASSYGRWGNTEAFF
TRBD1,-,TRBV5-1,TRBJ2-2,TGCGCCAGCAGGACAGGGGTTGGTTCCGGGGAGCTGTTTTTT,CASRTGVGSGELFF
TRBD1,once,TRBV13,TRBJ2-6,TGTGCCAGCAGCTCTATGCCTCCAGGGGGTTCATACTCTGGGGCCAACGTCCTGACTTTC,CASSSMPPGGSYSGANVLTF
-,-,TRBV11-2,TRBJ2-5,TGTGCCAGCAGCCGGAGGTACCAAGAGACCCAGTACTTC,CASSRRYQETQYF
-,-,TRBV5-4,TRBJ2-1,TGTGCCAGCAGCATGGTAAGGAGCTCCTACAATGAGCAGTTCTTC,CASSMVRSSYNEQFF
-,-,TRBV19,TRBJ1-5,TGTGCCAGTAGTATAGAGGGGTCTGGCGGCCTCGGTCAGCCCCAGCATTTT,CASSIEGSGGLGQPQHF
TRBD2,-,TRBV5-1,TRBJ2-3,TGCGCCAGCAGCGGGGGGAGCGGGAGCCGGGGCACAGATACGCAGTATTTT,CASSGGSGSRGTDTQYF
-,once,TRBV28,TRBJ2-5,TGTGCCAGCAGTTTTGGGACCCAGGCCAAGACCCAGTACTTC,CASSFGTQAKTQYF
TRBD2,-,TRBV7-9,TRBJ2-1,TGTGCCAGTCGACCGGGACTAGCGGGAATGTCCTACAATGAGCAGTTCTTC,CASRPGLAGMSYNEQFF
TRBD2,-,TRBV28,TRBJ2-1,TGTGCCAGCACTAGGACTAGCGGGAGCGATGAGCAGTTCTTC,CASTRTSGSDEQFF
TRBD1,-,TRBV5-5,TRBJ1-1,TGTGCCAGCAGCTATCCGACAGGGCCGAACACTGAAGCTTTCTTT,CASSYPTGPNTEAFF
-,-,TRBV7-2,TRBJ1-2,TGTGCCAGCAGCTCCTCCGGGACTCCCTCGACTTCCTACACCTTC,CASSSSGTPSTSYTF
-,-,TRBV6-5,TRBJ2-1,TGTGCCAGCAGTTACAGGACAGTAGCTGTGGATGAGCAGTTCTTC,CASSYRTVAVDEQFF
-,-,TRBV19,TRBJ2-3,TGTGCCAGTAGTTCGAGACTAGGCACAGATACGCAGTATTTT,CASSSRLGTDTQYF
TRBD2,-,TRBV28,TRBJ2-4,TGTGCCAGCAGTACCGGAGGAGCGGGAGGGGTAAACATTCAGTACTTC,CASSTGGAGGVNIQYF
-,-,TRBV30,TRBJ2-1,TGTGCCTGGAGGGGGAGGAATGAGCAGTTCTTC,CAWRGRNEQFF
-,-,TRBV7-2,TRBJ2-2,TGTGCCAGCAGCCCCCGGGGGCAGAATACCGGGGAGCTGTTTTTT,CASSPRGQNTGELFF
-,-,TRBV30,TRBJ2-3,TGTGCCTGGAGTGCTCCGGGAACAGATACGCAGTATTTT,CAWSAPGTDTQYF
TRBD2,-,TRBV2,TRBJ2-7,TGTGCCAGCAGGCAAGGACTAGCGCTGAGCTCCTACGAGCAGTACTTC,CASRQGLALSSYEQYF
-,-,TRBV18,TRBJ2-5,TGTGCCAGCTCAACTACAGACCAAGAGACCCAGTACTTC,CASSTTDQETQYF
-,-,TRBV5-1,TRBJ2-3,TGCGCCAGCAGCACGGACCCAGATACGCAGTATTTT,CASSTDPDTQYF
-,-,TRBV28,TRBJ2-7,TGTGCCAGCACCCAGGGGGGCGGGGCTTCCTACGAGCAGTACTTC,CASTQGGGASYEQYF
-,-,TRBV28,TRBJ2-1,TGTGCCAGCAGTTCTACTAGGAGCTCCTACAATGAGCAGTTCTTC,CASSSTRSSYNEQFF
TRBD1,once,TRBV27,TRBJ2-7,TGTGCCAGCAGTCCACTACGGACAGGGGCCACCTACGAGCAGTACTTC,CASSPLRTGATYEQYF
TRBD2,-,TRBV2,TRBJ2-7,TGTGCCAGCAACACAGTCCCCGAAGGACTAGTCCAGTACGAGCAGTACTTC,CASNTVPEGLVQYEQYF